One and the same sample provided the 32 T cell receptor beta chains below, sequenced in a study of cytomegalovirus exposure and HLA in healthy donors. Primers: 60 Vbeta forward and 13 Jbeta reverse. Only in-frame clones appear in the TCRdb table, and some are missing; sequencing was by immunoSEQ multiplex PCR. Found here are approximately 35,000 clones, 84% of them singletons; the top ten hold around 3.6%. The sequencing sample was made of PBMCs. These TCRs come from a woman aged 18-29 years in good health and CMV-seronegative.

The V and J genes are TRBV7-3 and TRBJ2-2; TRBD2 agrees at 16 bases. The junction had 10 bases not matched to a gene; V was cut back by 5 bases and J by 4 bases. CDR3 length: 19 residues. Germline V gives CDR1 SGHTA, CDR2 FQGTGA. The CDR3 region is CASSVTGTSGGAGTGELFF. CDR3 coding DNA: TGTGCCAGCAGCGTGACCGGGACTAGCGGGGGGGCAGGCACCGGGGAGCTGTTTTTT.

The chain carries TRBV19 and TRBJ1-3; D uncertain. The CDR3 is 14 residues long. The germline V gene has CDR1 LNHDA and CDR2 SQIVND (reference sequence). V shed 10 bases and J shed 1 base, with 14 bases lying between them. Written as DNA, the CDR3 is TGTGCCACCCAAAGTGGCAGATCTGGAAACACCATATATTTT. Protein product: CATQSGRSGNTIYF.

V is TRBV12-5 and J is TRBJ2-2; TRBD1 aligns across 9 bases. V shed 6 bases and J 7 bases; nucleotides not matched to a gene: 15. CDR1 is LGHNT and CDR2 is FRNRAP in the germline V gene. This CDR3 region has 17 residues. CDR3 in amino acids: CASGLTGTGRVIGELFF. CDR3 bases: TGTGCTAGTGGCCTGACCGGGACAGGGCGAGTCATCGGGGAGCTGTTTTTT.

The genes are TRBV5-1 and TRBJ2-5, with no clear D. Trimming took 0 bases from V and 0 from J, leaving 6 bases between them. Germline CDR1 reads SGHRS; CDR2 reads YFSETQ. The CDR3 contains 14 residues. CDR3 bases: TGCGCCAGCAGCTTGGCTCTGTACCAAGAGACCCAGTACTTC. Its protein is CASSLALYQETQYF.

The CDR3 loop reads CASSPLAGEQFF. CDR3 sequence (DNA): TGTGCCAGCAGTCCCTTAGCGGGAGAGCAGTTCTTC. The chain has TRBV27 and TRBJ2-1, with TRBD2 matching 8 bases. Germline V CDR1 and CDR2: MNHEY, SMNVEV (reference sequence). The ends lost 5 bases at V and 10 bases at J; junction bases unmatched: 4. CDR3 length equals 12 residues.

As to this clone: A read error may produce the germline difference seen at one junction end. The chain combines TRBV7-9 with TRBJ2-7, with unresolved D. The germline CDR1 and CDR2 sequences are SEHNR and FQNEAQ (reference sequence). The CDR3 contains 13 residues. In DNA, the CDR3 is TGTGCCAGCAGCTTAGAAAACTTTAGTGACACTCTCTTC. Protein sequence: CASSLENFSDTLF.

The chain uses TRBV29-1 and TRBJ2-1, with unresolved D. Germline lookup yields CDR1 SQVTM and CDR2 ANQGSEA. V was clipped by 5 bases and J by 5 bases, with 10 bases between them. This CDR3 has 12 residues. The CDR3 region is CSVLQVNNEQFF. In nucleotides, the CDR3 is TGCAGCGTTCTCCAGGTGAACAATGAGCAGTTCTTC.

The CDR3 is CASSMWGHDEKLFF. The CDR3 bases are TGTGCCAGTAGTATGTGGGGGCACGATGAAAAACTGTTTTTT. The chain couples TRBV19 to TRBJ1-4; a possible D gene is TRBD1 (6 bases). Deletions cut 3 bases from V and 6 bases from J, with 11 bases between. The CDR3 loop spans 14 amino acids. Germline V gives CDR1 LNHDA, CDR2 SQIVND (reference sequence).

This clone was observed a single time. A junction end diverges from the germline sequence, so it may reflect a read error. This sequence joins TRBV7-9 and TRBJ2-2; 13 positions agree with TRBD2. Germline values: CDR1 SEHNR, CDR2 FQNEAQ (reference sequence). The CDR3 sequence is 18 residues long. The CDR3 is CSSSYALLAGGRSGELFF. The CDR3 region has the DNA TGTTCCAGCAGCTACGCCCTACTAGCGGGAGGGCGATCCGGGGAGCTGTTTTTT.

As for this clone: Other DNA sequences in the sample encode the same CDR3. The V and J genes are TRBV4-3 and TRBJ2-7, with D possibly TRBD2 on 6 matching bases. CDR3 size: 14 residues. Germline V gives CDR1 LGHNA, CDR2 YSLEER. Deletions cut 3 bases from V and 4 bases from J, with 13 bases between. CDR3 sequence: CASSQGRSGYEQYF. The CDR3 DNA reads as TGCGCCAGCAGCCAGGGGAGGAGTGGGTACGAGCAGTACTTC.

The chain employs TRBV9 and TRBJ2-7; 7 nucleotides match TRBD2. The CDR3 sequence is 14 residues long. The junction had 8 bases not matched to a gene; V was cut back by 6 bases and J by 2 bases. Germline V gives CDR1 SGDLS, CDR2 YYNGEE. CDR3 nucleotides: TGTGCCAGCACAGCGGGGCTCGACCCCTACGAGCAGTACTTC. As protein: CASTAGLDPYEQYF.

The genes are TRBV2 and TRBJ2-3; D gene ambiguous. V was trimmed by 1 base and J by 2 bases, leaving 10 bases between them. Germline CDR1 and CDR2: SNHLY and FYNNEI. The CDR3 covers 15 residues. In DNA form, the CDR3 reads TGTGCCAGCAGTGAAGGATACTCTCCCACAGATACGCAGTATTTT. It codes for CASSEGYSPTDTQYF.

The rearrangement joins TRBV7-9 to TRBJ2-5, with D tentatively TRBD1 (6 bases). The J call could be wrong; TRBJ2-7 is a better fit for the DNA end. Germline V gene sequence: CDR1 SEHNR, CDR2 FQNEAQ (reference sequence). The CDR3 spans 15 residues. For the CDR3, the DNA is TGTGCCAGCAGCTCCTCCGACAGGTCTCCGGGCGAGCAGTACTTC. Protein sequence: CASSSSDRSPGEQYF.

CDR3: CAWTPNRGPTQNTEAFF. The DNA of the CDR3 is TGTGCCTGGACTCCTAACAGGGGCCCCACCCAGAACACTGAAGCTTTCTTT. This chain uses TRBV30 with TRBJ1-1; 7 bases are shared with TRBD1. The CDR3 extends over 17 amino acids. CDR1 is GTSNPN and CDR2 is SVGIG in the germline V gene (reference sequence). The V segment lost 4 bases and the J segment 1 base; nucleotides outside the gene matches: 15.

This sequence joins TRBV5-6 and TRBJ2-5; D may be TRBD2 (6 bases). The CDR3 consists of 16 residues. V dropped 4 bases and J dropped 5 bases, with 21 bases sitting between them. Per germline, CDR1 SGHDT and CDR2 YYEEEE. CDR3 sequence reads: CASSRGGPSGGETQYF. The CDR3 DNA is TGTGCCAGCAGCCGGGGAGGTCCGTCAGGCGGCGAGACCCAGTACTTC.

This clone was picked up one time. The V call is TRBV28, the J call TRBJ1-2; no reliable D call. The CDR3 is 14 amino acids. Germline V CDR1 and CDR2: MDHEN, SYDVKM. Trimming cost V 3 bases and J 2 bases, with 10 bases left between them. This CDR3 reads CASSLVQENYGYTF. CDR3 nucleotide sequence: TGTGCCAGCAGTTTGGTCCAGGAAAACTATGGCTACACCTTC.

The chain couples TRBV4-2 to TRBJ2-2, with 7 bases that match TRBD2. Germline V gene lookup returns CDR1 LGHNA and CDR2 YNFKEQ. This CDR3 contains 15 residues. Germline trimming cut 1 base from V and 8 bases from J; bases unmatched to any gene: 7. CDR3 bases: TGTGCCAGCAGCCAAGTTCTAGCGGAATTAGGGGAGCTGTTTTTT. Translating gives CASSQVLAELGELFF.

This clone was seen just once. The chain has TRBV5-6 and TRBJ1-5, with TRBD1 as a possible D gene (5 bases). Germline loops: CDR1 SGHDT, CDR2 YYEEEE. With 0 bases removed from V and 3 bases from J, the gap between germline ends came to 7 bases. The CDR3 covers 14 residues. The CDR3 is CASSLVGDNQPQHF. The CDR3 DNA follows: TGTGCCAGCAGCTTGGTAGGGGACAATCAGCCCCAGCATTTT.

The rearrangement joins TRBV13 to TRBJ2-1, with 7 bases lining up with TRBD1. The CDR3 spans 14 residues. The germline gives CDR1 PRHDT, CDR2 FYEKMQ (reference sequence). Trimming at V came to 1 base and at J to 9 bases, leaving 6 bases not matched to a gene. CDR3 DNA sequence: TGTGCCAGCAGCTTAGTTAGGGGGCTAGGTGAGCAGTTCTTC. As protein: CASSLVRGLGEQFF.

This clone was counted once. The rearrangement uses TRBV28 and TRBJ2-2; the D gene is possibly TRBD1 (5 bases). This CDR3 contains 14 residues. Germline CDR1 and CDR2: MDHEN and SYDVKM. Trimming pared 5 bases from V and 3 bases from J, leaving 10 bases between. Written as DNA, the CDR3 is TGTGCCAGCAGTATCCAGGGCCACACCGGGGAGCTGTTTTTT. Translated, it gives CASSIQGHTGELFF. Supplemented by reference TRBV28 and TRBJ2-2, the full variable domain reads DVKVTQSSRYLVKRTGEKVFLECVQDMDHENMFWYRQDPGLGLRLIYFSYDVKMKEKGDIPEGYSVSREKKERFSLILESASTNQTSMYLCASSIQGHTGELFFGEGSRLTVL.

The chain combines TRBV6-6 with TRBJ1-2; maybe TRBD1 (6 bases). V dropped 6 bases and J dropped 0 bases, with 14 bases sitting between them. CDR1 and CDR2 (germline): MNHNY, SVGAGI (reference sequence). The CDR3 runs 15 residues. Written as DNA, the CDR3 is TGTGCCAGCAGCCCTGGACAGACCGCTAACTATGGCTACACCTTC. Translating gives CASSPGQTANYGYTF.

This chain connects TRBV18 to TRBJ1-1; D is possibly TRBD1 (5 bases). This CDR3 has 12 residues. V was clipped by 6 bases and J by 10 bases, with 15 bases between them. Germline V CDR1 and CDR2: KGHSH, LQKENI. CDR3 bases: TGTGCCAGCTCCGGGGGGAGTATAGGAGCTTTCTTT. Translating it yields CASSGGSIGAFF.

This chain connects TRBV18 to TRBJ2-7; D gene unclear. The CDR3 consists of 12 residues. Trimming took off 3 bases at V and 2 bases at J, with 5 bases between the two ends. Germline CDR1 and CDR2: KGHSH and LQKENI. CDR3 in DNA: TGTGCCAGCTCACCTAGTCCCTACGAGCAGTACTTC. Its translation: CASSPSPYEQYF. The whole variable domain, remainder taken from reference TRBV18 and TRBJ2-7, is NAGVMQNPRHLVRRRGQEARLRCSPMKGHSHVYWYRQLPEEGLKFMVYLQKENIIDESGMPKERFSAEFPKEGPSILRIQQVVRGDSAAYFCASSPSPYEQYFGPGTRLTVT.

The J gene is TRBJ2-6, the V gene TRBV6-6, with D uncertain. Trimming removed 5 bases at V and 0 bases at J, with 5 bases between. Germline-derived CDR1 and CDR2 are MNHNY and SVGAGI (reference sequence). The CDR3 length is 14 residues. The CDR3 loop reads CASSTDSGANVLTF. CDR3 coding DNA: TGTGCCAGCAGTACTGACTCTGGGGCCAACGTCCTGACTTTC.

The V and J genes are TRBV9 and TRBJ1-5, with 11 nucleotides matching TRBD1. CDR3 length: 15 residues. Germline V CDR1 and CDR2: SGDLS, YYNGEE. With 3 bases clipped from V and 6 bases from J, the junction kept 5 bases outside the gene matches. The CDR3 is CASSGGTGGIQPQHF. In DNA form, the CDR3 reads TGTGCCAGCAGCGGGGGGACAGGGGGAATTCAGCCCCAGCATTTT.

The J gene is TRBJ1-2, the V gene TRBV7-9, with a weak D call TRBD1 (6 bases). Germline assignment: CDR1 SEHNR and CDR2 FQNEAQ (reference sequence). The CDR3 extends over 15 amino acids. The ends were cut back, 5 bases at V and 6 bases at J, with 19 bases in the middle. This chain's CDR3 is CASSPRDQGLDGYTF. The CDR3, as DNA: TGTGCCAGCAGCCCAAGGGACCAGGGGTTGGATGGCTACACCTTC.

The CDR3 DNA follows: TGTGCCAGTAGACTGGGGACAGGGGGGTACAATGAGCAGTTCTTC. Its translation is CASRLGTGGYNEQFF. The chain carries TRBV19 and TRBJ2-1; TRBD1 matches at 11 bases. Germline CDR1 and CDR2: LNHDA and SQIVND (reference sequence). The CDR3 covers 15 residues. The V gene end was trimmed by 6 bases and the J gene end by 4 bases; junction bases not matched to a gene: 5.

This clone appeared a single time. This chain links TRBV6-6 with TRBJ2-7, with 8 bases matching TRBD2. The CDR3 runs 14 residues. The V segment lost 6 bases and the J segment 5 bases; nucleotides outside the gene matches: 9. Germline-derived CDR1 and CDR2 are MNHNY and SVGAGI (reference sequence). In DNA form, the CDR3 reads TGTGCCAGCAGGGACGAGCGGGAGATCAACGAGCAGTACTTC. Translated: CASRDEREINEQYF.

This chain connects TRBV6-5 to TRBJ2-3; unclear D gene. CDR1 MNHEY and CDR2 SVGAGI come from the germline V gene. V dropped 3 bases and J dropped 0 bases, with 7 bases sitting between them. The CDR3 spans 14 residues. As DNA, the CDR3 is TGTGCCAGCAGTTATAGTTCTAGCACAGATACGCAGTATTTT. This sequence encodes CASSYSSSTDTQYF.

The chain employs TRBV12-5 and TRBJ1-1; D possibly corresponds to TRBD1 (5 bases). The CDR3 has 17 residues. CDR1 is LGHNT and CDR2 is FRNRAP in the germline V gene. Deletions cut 1 base from V and 1 base from J, with 16 bases between. CDR3 protein: CASGLALGAGPNTEAFF. CDR3 DNA: TGTGCTAGTGGTTTGGCGTTAGGCGCGGGACCGAACACTGAAGCTTTCTTT.

The chain links TRBV14 to TRBJ2-7; perhaps TRBD1 as D (6 bases). The V and J ends lost 4 bases and 2 bases respectively, with 15 bases between them. The CDR3 runs 15 residues. CDR1 is SGHDN and CDR2 is FVKESK in the germline V gene. In DNA form, the CDR3 reads TGTGCCAGCAGCCTCCTCGACAGGAGTGCCTACGAGCAGTACTTC. Translation gives CASSLLDRSAYEQYF.

Comments on this clone: Compared with germline, one end of the junction differs, possibly owing to a read error. The chain joins TRBV29-1 to TRBJ1-2; a possible D gene is TRBD1 (5 bases). Germline V gives CDR1 SQVTM, CDR2 ANQGSEA. This CDR3 is built from 12 residues. CDR3 protein: CSVDREGDGYPF. CDR3 nucleotides: TGCAGCGTTGACAGGGAAGGTGATGGCTACCCCTTC.